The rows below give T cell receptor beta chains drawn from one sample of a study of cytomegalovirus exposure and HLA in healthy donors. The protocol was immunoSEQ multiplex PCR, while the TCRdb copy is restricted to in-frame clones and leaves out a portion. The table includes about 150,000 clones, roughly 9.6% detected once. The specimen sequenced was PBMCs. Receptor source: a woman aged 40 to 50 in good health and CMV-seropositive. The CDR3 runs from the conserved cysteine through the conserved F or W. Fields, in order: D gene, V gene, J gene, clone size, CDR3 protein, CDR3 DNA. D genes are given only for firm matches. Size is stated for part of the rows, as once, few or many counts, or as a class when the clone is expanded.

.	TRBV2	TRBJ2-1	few	CASNWGAYNEQFF	TGTGCCAGCAATTGGGGAGCCTACAATGAGCAGTTCTTC
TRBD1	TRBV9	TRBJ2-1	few	CASSRQGAGFYNEQFF	TGTGCCAGCAGCCGACAGGGGGCGGGTTTCTACAATGAGCAGTTCTTC
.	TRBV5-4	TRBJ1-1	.	CASSLGGLGERAFF	TGTGCCAGCAGCTTGGGGGGGCTAGGGGAGAGGGCTTTCTTT
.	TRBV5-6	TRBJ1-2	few	CASSLIGGGLGYTF	TGTGCCAGCAGCTTGATAGGTGGAGGCCTCGGCTACACCTTC
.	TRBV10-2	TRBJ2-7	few	CASSVQGDEQYF	TGCGCCAGCAGTGTACAGGGAGACGAGCAGTACTTC
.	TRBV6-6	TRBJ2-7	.	CASRAGGQGRNEQYF	TGTGCCAGCAGAGCGGGGGGACAGGGGAGGAACGAGCAGTACTTC
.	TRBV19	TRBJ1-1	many	CASISSPGVNEAFF	TGTGCCAGTATCTCAAGCCCAGGGGTCAATGAAGCTTTCTTT
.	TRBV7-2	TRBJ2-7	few	CASKAGGGPYEQYF	TGTGCCAGCAAAGCGGGCGGGGGCCCTTACGAGCAGTACTTC
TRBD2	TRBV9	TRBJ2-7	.	CASSVTSGESEQYF	TGTGCCAGCAGCGTAACTAGCGGCGAGAGTGAGCAGTACTTC
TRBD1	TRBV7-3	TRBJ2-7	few	CASSSDRGGEQYF	TGTGCCAGCAGCTCCGACAGGGGTGGGGAGCAGTACTTC
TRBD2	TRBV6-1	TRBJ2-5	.	CASSEWTSGGAQETQYF	TGTGCCAGCAGCGAATGGACTAGCGGGGGGGCACAAGAGACCCAGTACTTC
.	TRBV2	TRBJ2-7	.	CASSLTGPYEQYF	TGTGCCAGCAGCTTAACAGGGCCCTACGAGCAGTACTTC
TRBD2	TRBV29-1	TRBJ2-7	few	CSARTSGGYEQYF	TGCAGCGCCCGGACTAGCGGGGGGTACGAGCAGTACTTC
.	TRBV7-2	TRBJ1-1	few	CASSLVHRNTEAFF	TGTGCCAGCAGCTTAGTACACAGGAACACTGAAGCTTTCTTT
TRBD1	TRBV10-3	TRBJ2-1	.	CATVSPDRGDNEQFF	TGTGCCACCGTCTCTCCTGACAGGGGGGACAATGAGCAGTTCTTC
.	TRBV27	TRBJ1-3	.	CASSPLRGGNTIYF	TGTGCCAGCAGTCCCTTAAGGGGTGGAAACACCATATATTTT
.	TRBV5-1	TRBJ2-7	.	CASSLADSASYEQYF	TGCGCCAGCAGCTTAGCGGACAGCGCCTCCTACGAGCAGTACTTC
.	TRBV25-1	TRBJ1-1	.	CASSAPGETTEAFF	TGTGCCAGCAGTGCGCCAGGGGAGACCACTGAAGCTTTTTTT
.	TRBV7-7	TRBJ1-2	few	CASSPRGSYTF	TGTGCCAGCAGCCCGAGGGGGAGCTACACCTTC
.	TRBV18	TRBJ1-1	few	CASSPRRLSDTEAFF	TGTGCCAGCTCACCGCGTAGATTATCGGACACTGAAGCTTTCTTT
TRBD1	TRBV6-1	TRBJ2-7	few	CALEGAASYEQYF	TGTGCCCTAGAGGGGGCAGCCTCCTACGAGCAGTACTTC
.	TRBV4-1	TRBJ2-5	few	CASSQAAGRGETQYF	TGCGCCAGCAGCCAAGCTGCGGGGAGGGGGGAGACCCAGTACTTC
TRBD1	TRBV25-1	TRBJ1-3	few	CASSLAGGSGNTIYF	TGTGCCAGCAGTCTCGCAGGGGGCTCTGGAAACACCATATATTTT
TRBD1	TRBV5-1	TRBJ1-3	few	CASTPGTGKNTIYF	TGCGCCAGCACCCCCGGGACAGGGAAAAACACCATATATTTT
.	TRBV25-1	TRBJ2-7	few	CASSPLVGSEQYF	TGTGCCAGCAGTCCACTGGTGGGGAGCGAGCAGTACTTC
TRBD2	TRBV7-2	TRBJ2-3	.	CASSPWTSGTDTQYF	TGTGCCAGCAGCCCGTGGACTAGCGGGACAGATACGCAGTATTTT
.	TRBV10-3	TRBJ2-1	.	CAISAGTGRVNEQFF	TGTGCCATCAGTGCTGGAACGGGAAGGGTCAATGAGCAGTTCTTC
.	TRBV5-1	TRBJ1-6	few	CASSLEATAGGSPLHF	TGCGCCAGCAGCTTGGAGGCCACGGCGGGGGGTTCACCCCTCCACTTT
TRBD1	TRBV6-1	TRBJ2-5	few	CASSDFGRGRETQYF	TGTGCCAGCAGTGACTTTGGCAGGGGGAGAGAGACCCAGTACTTC
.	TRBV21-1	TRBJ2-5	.	CASSKENPTGEFAEETQYF	TGTGCCAGCAGCAAGGAAAACCCGACAGGGGAGTTTGCCGAAGAGACCCAGTACTTC